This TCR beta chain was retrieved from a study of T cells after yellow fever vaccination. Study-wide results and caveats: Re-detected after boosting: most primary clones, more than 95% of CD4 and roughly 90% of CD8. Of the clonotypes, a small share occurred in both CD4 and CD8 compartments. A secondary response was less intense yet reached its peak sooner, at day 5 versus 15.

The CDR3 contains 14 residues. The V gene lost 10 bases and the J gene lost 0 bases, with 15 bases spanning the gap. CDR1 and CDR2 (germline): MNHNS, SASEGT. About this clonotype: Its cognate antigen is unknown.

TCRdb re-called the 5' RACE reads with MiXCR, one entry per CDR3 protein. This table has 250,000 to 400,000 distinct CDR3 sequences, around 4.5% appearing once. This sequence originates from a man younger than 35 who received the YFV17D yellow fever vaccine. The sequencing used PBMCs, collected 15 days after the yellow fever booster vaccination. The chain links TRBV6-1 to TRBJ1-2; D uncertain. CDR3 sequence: CAILVGGTNYGYTF. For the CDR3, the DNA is TGTGCCATTCTTGTAGGAGGGACTAACTATGGCTACACCTTC.